A selection of T cell receptor beta chains follows, all from one sample in a study of T-cell memory formation after mild COVID-19. TCRdb re-analysed the 5' RACE reads in MiXCR, keeping a single row per CDR3 protein. This sample yields 200,000 to 250,000 distinct CDR3 sequences, of which roughly a tenth are seen a single time; 20% to 25% belongs to the top ten. Sequenced input: PBMCs or a T cell subset sorted from them (not recorded which). The receptors here all came from a man between 18 and 35 years old who had mild COVID-19 (a few samples of this study predate the infection). Cell type and time point are not known. CDR3s include the opening cysteine and the closing phenylalanine or tryptophan. D genes are given only for firm matches. A clone size is listed for some rows: how often the clone was seen (once, few, many), or a class if it is expanded.

clone size: many
D gene: -
V gene: TRBV20-1
J gene: TRBJ1-1
CDR3 protein: CSGFGGMNTEAFF
CDR3 DNA: TGCAGTGGATTCGGGGGAATGAACACTGAAGCTTTCTTT

clone size: few
D gene: -
V gene: TRBV2
J gene: TRBJ2-6
CDR3 protein: CASSERGTGANVLTF
CDR3 DNA: TGTGCCAGCAGTGAACGAGGAACTGGGGCCAACGTCCTGACTTTC

clone size: few
D gene: -
V gene: TRBV28
J gene: TRBJ2-2
CDR3 protein: CASEVGTSNTGELFF
CDR3 DNA: TGTGCCAGCGAGGTTGGGACATCGAACACCGGGGAGCTGTTTTTT

clone size: many
D gene: -
V gene: TRBV5-1
J gene: TRBJ2-1
CDR3 protein: CASSVTGTSFDEQFF
CDR3 DNA: TGCGCCAGCAGCGTGACCGGGACATCTTTCGATGAGCAGTTCTTC

clone size: -
D gene: -
V gene: TRBV18
J gene: TRBJ2-7
CDR3 protein: CASSPSAGNEQYF
CDR3 DNA: TGTGCCAGCTCACCGTCAGCAGGCAACGAGCAGTACTTC

clone size: few
D gene: -
V gene: TRBV20-1
J gene: TRBJ2-1
CDR3 protein: CSAKYNEQFF
CDR3 DNA: TGCAGTGCTAAATACAATGAGCAGTTCTTC

clone size: few
D gene: TRBD2
V gene: TRBV7-2
J gene: TRBJ2-1
CDR3 protein: CASTNRRGANNEQFF
CDR3 DNA: TGTGCCAGCACCAACCGGCGGGGGGCAAACAATGAGCAGTTCTTC

clone size: -
D gene: -
V gene: TRBV13
J gene: TRBJ1-2
CDR3 protein: CASSPRGYGYTF
CDR3 DNA: TGTGCCAGCAGCCCCCGGGGTTATGGCTACACCTTC

clone size: -
D gene: -
V gene: TRBV20-1
J gene: TRBJ2-7
CDR3 protein: CSARDHGELGSYEQYF
CDR3 DNA: TGCAGTGCTAGAGATCATGGGGAGTTGGGGTCCTACGAGCAGTACTTC

clone size: few
D gene: TRBD2
V gene: TRBV12-3/TRBV12-4
J gene: TRBJ2-5
CDR3 protein: CASTSGLTYPVETQYF
CDR3 DNA: TGTGCCAGCACCTCGGGACTAACCTACCCGGTAGAGACCCAGTACTTC

clone size: few
D gene: -
V gene: TRBV20-1
J gene: TRBJ2-5
CDR3 protein: CSAGPGPLETQYF
CDR3 DNA: TGCAGTGCAGGCCCGGGGCCCCTTGAGACCCAGTACTTC

clone size: few
D gene: -
V gene: TRBV7-6
J gene: TRBJ2-7
CDR3 protein: CASSLFPSGTGFSYEQYF
CDR3 DNA: TGTGCCAGCAGCTTATTTCCCAGCGGGACAGGATTCTCCTACGAGCAGTACTTC

clone size: -
D gene: -
V gene: TRBV4-3
J gene: TRBJ1-1
CDR3 protein: CASSQGASGAFF
CDR3 DNA: TGCGCCAGCAGCCAAGGGGCCAGCGGAGCTTTCTTT

clone size: few
D gene: -
V gene: TRBV4-2
J gene: TRBJ1-6
CDR3 protein: CASSDNSPLHF
CDR3 DNA: TGTGCCAGCAGCGATAATTCACCCCTCCACTTT

clone size: -
D gene: TRBD2
V gene: TRBV20-1
J gene: TRBJ2-1
CDR3 protein: CSASFSSGGDEQFF
CDR3 DNA: TGCAGTGCTAGTTTTAGTAGCGGGGGGGATGAGCAGTTCTTC

clone size: -
D gene: TRBD1
V gene: TRBV5-1
J gene: TRBJ1-2
CDR3 protein: CATTTGVKDGYTF
CDR3 DNA: TGCGCCACTACGACAGGGGTCAAGGATGGCTACACCTTC

clone size: -
D gene: -
V gene: TRBV4-3
J gene: TRBJ1-2
CDR3 protein: CASSRTGFSGVGGYTF
CDR3 DNA: TGCGCCAGCAGCCGCACAGGGTTTTCGGGTGTGGGTGGCTACACCTTC

clone size: -
D gene: -
V gene: TRBV7-2
J gene: TRBJ1-6
CDR3 protein: CASSLDRVPSPLHF
CDR3 DNA: TGTGCCAGCAGCTTAGACAGGGTACCTTCACCCCTCCACTTT

clone size: many
D gene: -
V gene: TRBV12-3/TRBV12-4
J gene: TRBJ2-3
CDR3 protein: CASSPYLKRTDTQYF
CDR3 DNA: TGTGCCAGCAGTCCATACTTAAAGCGCACAGATACGCAGTATTTT

clone size: -
D gene: -
V gene: TRBV7-2
J gene: TRBJ1-6
CDR3 protein: CASGGPGYFGSYNSPLHF
CDR3 DNA: TGTGCCAGCGGCGGCCCAGGGTATTTTGGCTCCTATAATTCACCCCTCCACTTT

clone size: few
D gene: -
V gene: TRBV15
J gene: TRBJ2-5
CDR3 protein: CATSEGTGAQETQYF
CDR3 DNA: TGTGCCACCTCAGAGGGCACGGGGGCCCAAGAGACCCAGTACTTC

clone size: few
D gene: TRBD2
V gene: TRBV5-1
J gene: TRBJ2-5
CDR3 protein: CASSWAAGGQETQYF
CDR3 DNA: TGCGCCAGCAGCTGGGCTGCGGGGGGGCAAGAGACCCAGTACTTC

clone size: -
D gene: -
V gene: TRBV9
J gene: TRBJ1-3
CDR3 protein: CASSVGTGNTIYF
CDR3 DNA: TGTGCCAGCAGCGTTGGTACTGGAAACACCATATATTTT

clone size: -
D gene: TRBD1
V gene: TRBV29-1
J gene: TRBJ2-3
CDR3 protein: CSARQGSTDTQYF
CDR3 DNA: TGCAGCGCCCGACAGGGGAGCACAGATACGCAGTATTTT

clone size: few
D gene: -
V gene: TRBV24-1
J gene: TRBJ2-2
CDR3 protein: CATSTGSFTGELFF
CDR3 DNA: TGTGCCACCAGTACAGGCAGTTTCACCGGGGAGCTGTTTTTT

clone size: many
D gene: TRBD2
V gene: TRBV15
J gene: TRBJ2-2
CDR3 protein: CATSSLGTSGGKNTGELFF
CDR3 DNA: TGTGCCACCAGCTCCCTGGGGACTAGCGGGGGGAAGAACACCGGGGAGCTGTTTTTT

clone size: -
D gene: TRBD2
V gene: TRBV19
J gene: TRBJ2-1
CDR3 protein: CASSPQGSGGRNEQFF
CDR3 DNA: TGTGCCAGTAGTCCCCAAGGGAGCGGGGGGCGCAATGAGCAGTTCTTC